This paragraph reports one TCR beta chain. Its antigen remains undetermined. Base qualities are not recorded, but no much larger clone differs from it by a single base. The collaborating institutions used their own protocols to collect whole blood in K2EDTA tubes. Collaborator samples were shipped for TCRbeta analysis as frozen whole blood, isolated PBMCs, or DNA extracted from either sample type. Counted from cysteine to phenylalanine, this CDR3 has 12 amino acids. Of all the DNA, just the CDR3 is kept, 36 bases in frame from base 1. Trimming takes 4 bases from V and 3 bases from J, and the germline ends sit 10 bases apart. For CDR1 and CDR2, the germline V gene lists SQVTM and ANQGSEA. This record comes from a study of blood T cell repertoires in COVID-19 (dated by TCRdb to about 2020). Regarding the complete study: The collaborator samples originated in the United States, Italy and Spain and spanned the acute and convalescent phases of COVID-19. The repertoires were made available in a free public database intended to serve as a resource for research on the immune response to SARS-CoV-2. Where available, HLA class I and class II types were obtained from metadata supplied by the sample provider rather than from assay-based typing. Nearly every sample came with metadata listing a de-identified subject ID, COVID-19 status, age in years and sex. The material from the prospective study consisted of cDNA or gDNA derived from T cells, B-cell-depleted T cells, or PBMCs. The dataset comprised deeply sampled blood TCRbeta repertoires from subjects exposed to, actively infected with, or recovered from COVID-19. Samples were obtained from the ongoing ImmuneRACE study (first 160 participants) and from about 1,300 subjects provided by 6 global collaborators.

TCRbeta CDR3 regions were amplified from genomic DNA using the immunoSEQ Assay, a bias-controlled multiplex PCR. Regarding the original processing steps: The number of nucleated cells in each sample was estimated by amplification of reference gene primers within the assay. Sequence reads were collapsed and filtered to measure the absolute abundance of every unique TCRbeta CDR3 rearrangement. For each sample, productive Simpson clonality was calculated as the square root of Simpson's diversity index across productive rearrangements. Not all clones reach the TCRdb copy of this immuneACCESS table, which keeps in-frame sequences only. Checked studies attribute under half of the gap to unresolved V genes and leave the rest unexplained. V, J and clone size are taken as reported in that table, and D and trimming were inferred from the DNA itself. A total of roughly 200,000 clones appear in this sample, around 90% of them only once. 0.5% to 0.6% of the sample lies in the top ten.

Broader findings and caveats from the paper: Clinical and demographic metadata were provided uncurated, with the amount varying by source and participant.

This receptor was identified in a man aged 45 to 65 with acute or convalescent COVID-19. Material for sequencing was peripheral blood. This receptor chain uses TRBV29-1 and TRBJ2-7; TRBD1 is a weak D gene call, 6 bases matching. The encoded CDR3 is CSVGDRHYEQYF. The bases are TGCAGCGTTGGCGACAGGCACTACGAGCAGTACTTC.